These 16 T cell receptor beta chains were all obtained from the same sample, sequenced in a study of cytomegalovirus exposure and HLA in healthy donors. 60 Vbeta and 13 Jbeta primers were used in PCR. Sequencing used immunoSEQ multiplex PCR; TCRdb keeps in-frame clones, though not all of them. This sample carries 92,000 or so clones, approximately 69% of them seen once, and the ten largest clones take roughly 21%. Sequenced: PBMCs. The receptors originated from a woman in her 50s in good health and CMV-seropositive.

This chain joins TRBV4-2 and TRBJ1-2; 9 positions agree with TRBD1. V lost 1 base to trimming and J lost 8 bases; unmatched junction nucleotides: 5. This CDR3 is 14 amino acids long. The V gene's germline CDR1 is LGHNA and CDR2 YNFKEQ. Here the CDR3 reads CASSQGGTGSGYTF. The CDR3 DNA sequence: TGTGCCAGCAGCCAAGGGGGGACAGGGAGCGGCTACACCTTC.

The CDR3 loop is CASSSSRNSYEQYF. The CDR3 nucleotides read TGTGCCAGCAGCTCATCCAGGAACTCCTACGAGCAGTACTTC. The V call is TRBV7-9, the J call TRBJ2-7; D is undetermined. Germline V gene data show CDR1 as SEHNR and CDR2 as FQNEAQ (reference sequence). Trimming took 4 bases from V and 0 from J, leaving 10 bases between them. There are 14 residues in the CDR3. Full variable domain (remainder filled in from reference TRBV7-9 and TRBJ2-7): DTGVSQNPRHKITKRGQNVTFRCDPISEHNRLYWYRQTLGQGPEFLTYFQNEAQLEKSRLLSDRFSAERPKGSFSTLEIQRTEQGDSAMYLCASSSSRNSYEQYFGPGTRLTVT.

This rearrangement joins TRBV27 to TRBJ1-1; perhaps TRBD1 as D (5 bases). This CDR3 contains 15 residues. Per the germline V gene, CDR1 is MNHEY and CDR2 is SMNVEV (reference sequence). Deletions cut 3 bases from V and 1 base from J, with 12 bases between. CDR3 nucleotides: TGTGCCAGCAGTTTGAATCAGGGTCCGAACACTGAAGCTTTCTTT. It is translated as CASSLNQGPNTEAFF.

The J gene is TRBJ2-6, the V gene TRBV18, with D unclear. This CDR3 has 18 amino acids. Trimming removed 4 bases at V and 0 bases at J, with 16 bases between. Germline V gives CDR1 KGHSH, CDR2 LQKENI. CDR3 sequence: CASSLSLTDNSGANVLTF. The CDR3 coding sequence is TGTGCCAGCTCACTTTCCCTAACAGACAACTCTGGGGCCAACGTCCTGACTTTC.

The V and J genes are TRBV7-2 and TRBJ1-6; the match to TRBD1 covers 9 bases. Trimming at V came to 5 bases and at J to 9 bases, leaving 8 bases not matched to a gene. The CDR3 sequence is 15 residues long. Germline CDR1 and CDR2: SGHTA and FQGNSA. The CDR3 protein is CASSVTGGVTSPLHF. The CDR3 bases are TGTGCCAGCAGCGTAACAGGGGGCGTGACTTCACCCCTCCACTTT.

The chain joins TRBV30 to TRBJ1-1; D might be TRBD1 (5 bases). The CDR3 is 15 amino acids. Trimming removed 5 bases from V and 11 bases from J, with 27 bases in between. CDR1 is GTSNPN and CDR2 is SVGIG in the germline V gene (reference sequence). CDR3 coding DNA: TGTGCCTGGGGTCGGCTAGTGGATCGCGAGGGACTCGCTTTCTTT. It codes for CAWGRLVDREGLAFF.

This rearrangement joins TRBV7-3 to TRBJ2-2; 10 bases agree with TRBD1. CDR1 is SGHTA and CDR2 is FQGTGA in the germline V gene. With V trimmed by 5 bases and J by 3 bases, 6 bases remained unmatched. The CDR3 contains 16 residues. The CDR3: CASSRDRGWDTGELFF. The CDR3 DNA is TGTGCCAGCAGCCGGGACAGGGGTTGGGACACCGGGGAGCTGTTTTTT.

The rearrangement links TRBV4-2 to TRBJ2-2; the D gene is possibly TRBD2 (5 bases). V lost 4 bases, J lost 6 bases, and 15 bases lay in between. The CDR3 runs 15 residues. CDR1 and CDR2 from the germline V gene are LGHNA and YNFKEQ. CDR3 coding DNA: TGTGCCAGCAGCCTCGAGGGCCCCGGCGCCGGGGAGCTGTTTTTT. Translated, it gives CASSLEGPGAGELFF.

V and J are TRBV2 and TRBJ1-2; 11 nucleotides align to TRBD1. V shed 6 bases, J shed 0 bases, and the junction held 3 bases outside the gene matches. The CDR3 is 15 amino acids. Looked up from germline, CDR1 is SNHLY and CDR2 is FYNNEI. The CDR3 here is CASRAGQGANYGYTF. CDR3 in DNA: TGTGCCAGCAGGGCGGGACAGGGGGCTAACTATGGCTACACCTTC.

The CDR3 bases are TGTGCCAGCAGTTGGGACAGGGCGGAAAACATTCAGTACTTC. Its translation: CASSWDRAENIQYF. The chain combines TRBV2 with TRBJ2-4, with 9 bases lining up with TRBD1. Germline V lookup: CDR1 SNHLY, CDR2 FYNNEI. This CDR3 has 14 residues. V lost 5 bases, J lost 5 bases, and 4 bases stayed unmatched.

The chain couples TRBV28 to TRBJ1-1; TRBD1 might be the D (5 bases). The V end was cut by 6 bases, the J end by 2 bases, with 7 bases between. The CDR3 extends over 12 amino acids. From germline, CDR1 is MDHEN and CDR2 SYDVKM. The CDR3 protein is CASRDINTEAFF. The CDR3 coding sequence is TGTGCCAGCAGGGACATAAACACTGAAGCTTTCTTT.

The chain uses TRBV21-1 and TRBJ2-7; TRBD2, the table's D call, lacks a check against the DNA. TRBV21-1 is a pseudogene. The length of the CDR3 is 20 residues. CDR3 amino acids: CASSQRLGLAGRRRSYEQYF. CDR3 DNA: TGTGCCAGCAGCCAACGGTTGGGACTAGCGGGTAGGCGTCGGTCCTACGAGCAGTACTTC.

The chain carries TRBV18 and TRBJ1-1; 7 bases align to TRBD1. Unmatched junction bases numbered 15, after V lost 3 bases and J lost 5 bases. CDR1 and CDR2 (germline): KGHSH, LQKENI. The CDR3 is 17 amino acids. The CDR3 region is CASSPSLSQGRGTEAFF. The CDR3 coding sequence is TGTGCCAGCTCACCTTCCCTTTCACAGGGGCGGGGTACTGAAGCTTTCTTT.

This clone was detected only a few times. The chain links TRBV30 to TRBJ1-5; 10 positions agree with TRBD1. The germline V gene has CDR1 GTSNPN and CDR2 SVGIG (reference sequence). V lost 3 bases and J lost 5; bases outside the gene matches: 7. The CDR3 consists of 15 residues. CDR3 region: CAWRPGQGVDQPQHF. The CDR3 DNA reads TGTGCCTGGAGACCAGGACAGGGGGTAGATCAGCCCCAGCATTTT.

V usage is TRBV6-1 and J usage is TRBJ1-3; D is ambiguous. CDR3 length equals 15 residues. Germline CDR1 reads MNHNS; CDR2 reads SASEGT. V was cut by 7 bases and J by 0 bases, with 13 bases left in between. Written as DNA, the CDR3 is TGTGCCAGCACCTTGGAGGGCTACTCTGGAAACACCATATATTTT. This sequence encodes CASTLEGYSGNTIYF.

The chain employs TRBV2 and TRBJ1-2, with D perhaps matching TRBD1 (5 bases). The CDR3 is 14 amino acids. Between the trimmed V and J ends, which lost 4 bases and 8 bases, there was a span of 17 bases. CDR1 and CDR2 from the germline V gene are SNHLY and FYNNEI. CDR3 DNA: TGTGCCAGCAGTGGTGGCCAGGGAGCGGGAGGCTACACCTTC. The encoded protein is CASSGGQGAGGYTF.